Following are 2 T cell receptor beta chains from one sample sequenced in a study of HIV-infected patients and healthy controls. Roughly three months, about 14 weeks, into antiretroviral therapy, follow-up blood was collected. No cell fractionation was done, so the repertoire covers all unsorted peripheral blood T cells. About 480 ng RNA was reverse transcribed with alpha and beta constant-region primers. Alpha and beta chain libraries were made separately by chain-specific third strand synthesis with multiplexing indices. TCRdb processed the 5' RACE reads anew with MiXCR; each CDR3 protein has one entry. The data hold roughly 15,000 distinct CDR3 sequences, with 10% to 15% observed a single time. The specimen comprised blood, sampled during antiretroviral therapy. The receptors stem from an adult with HIV infection. The donor label of this sample is uncertain.

In this sample, this clonotype turned up many times. The V call is TRBV12-3 or TRBV12-4, the J call TRBJ2-2, with TRBD1 matching 8 bases. The CDR3 spans 14 residues. With V trimmed by 3 bases and J by 4 bases, 1 base remained unmatched. DNA of the CDR3: TGTGCCAGCAGTTTCCAGGGGGCCACCGGGGAGCTGTTTTTT. As protein: CASSFQGATGELFF.

This chain links TRBV20-1 with TRBJ2-7, with 8 bases that match TRBD1. The germline CDR1 and CDR2 sequences are DFQATT and SNEGSKA (reference sequence). The CDR3 is 12 residues long. The V gene end was trimmed by 6 bases and the J gene end by 3 bases; junction bases not matched to a gene: 4. The CDR3 DNA follows: TGCAGTGCACCAGACAGGGGCTACGAGCAGTACTTC. This sequence encodes CSAPDRGYEQYF.